These 2 T cell receptor beta chains came from one sample sequenced in a study of T-cell reconstitution after alpha-beta-depleted transplantation in children. Unique molecular identifiers were incorporated into the prepared TCRbeta library. Via MiXCR, TCRdb re-called the PCR reads, giving one row per CDR3 protein. Of 300,000 to 400,000 distinct CDR3 sequences in the sample, more than 20% were seen once. The source was PBMCs, mostly from graft donor cells, collected 180 days after TCRalphabeta/CD19-depleted stem cell transplant. The source is a male patient younger than 18 who had a stem cell transplant for acute lymphoblastic leukemia, so the T cells may come from the graft donor.

This chain uses TRBV10-3 with TRBJ2-1, with 8 positions matching TRBD1. Germline loops: CDR1 ENHRY, CDR2 SYGVKD. Losses at the gene ends were 4 bases for V and 5 bases for J; bases not matched to a gene: 4. The CDR3 contains 14 residues. Here the CDR3 reads CAISGQGADNEQFF. For the CDR3, the DNA is TGTGCCATCAGTGGGCAGGGGGCGGACAATGAGCAGTTCTTC.

This clonotype has more than one count but fewer than ten. This chain uses TRBV9 with TRBJ2-5; D gene uncertain. The germline gives CDR1 SGDLS, CDR2 YYNGEE. Trimming took off 0 bases at V and 3 bases at J, with 6 bases between the two ends. There are 13 residues in the CDR3. CDR3 protein: CASSVAGEETQYF. As DNA, the CDR3 is TGTGCCAGCAGCGTAGCTGGGGAAGAGACCCAGTACTTC.